This paragraph covers one T cell receptor beta chain sequence. V gave up 1 base and J gave up 0 bases, with 7 bases separating them. CDR1 and CDR2 (germline): SGHTA, FQGNSA. CDR3 length: 15 residues. This sample is drawn from a study of blood T cell repertoires in COVID-19. Study summary: Some COVID-19 samples were acute and others convalescent; all came from the United States, Italy and Spain.

Per the authors' pipeline: Reference gene primer amplification in the assay estimated nucleated cell counts. TCRdb keeps only in-frame clones here, not all; method: immunoSEQ multiplex PCR. V, J and clone size are those of that table, while D and trimming were read from the DNA. Counted here are a few hundred thousand clones, roughly 84% occurring once; the ten biggest clones make up about 3.4%. The sample consisted of peripheral blood. The receptor was isolated from a woman under 30 with acute or convalescent COVID-19. This chain uses TRBV7-2 with TRBJ2-1, with TRBD2 as a possible D gene (6 bases). The CDR3 protein is CASSLVGGSYNEQFF. The CDR3 DNA sequence: TGTGCCAGCAGCTTAGTGGGGGGCTCCTACAATGAGCAGTTCTTC. Variable domain in full (rest from reference TRBV7-2 and TRBJ2-1): GAGVSQSPSNKVTEKGKDVELRCDPISGHTALYWYRQSLGQGLEFLIYFQGNSAPDKSGLPSDRFSAERTGGSVSTLTIQRTQQEDSAVYLCASSLVGGSYNEQFFGPGTRLTVL.